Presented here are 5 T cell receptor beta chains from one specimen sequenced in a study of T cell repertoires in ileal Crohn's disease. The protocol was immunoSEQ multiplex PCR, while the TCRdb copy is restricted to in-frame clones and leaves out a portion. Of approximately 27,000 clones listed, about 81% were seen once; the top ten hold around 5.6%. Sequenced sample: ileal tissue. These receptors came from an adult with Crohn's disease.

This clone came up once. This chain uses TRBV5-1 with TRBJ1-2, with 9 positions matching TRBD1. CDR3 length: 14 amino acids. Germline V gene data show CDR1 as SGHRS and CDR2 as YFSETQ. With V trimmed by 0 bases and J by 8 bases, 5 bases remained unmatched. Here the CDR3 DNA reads TGCGCCAGCAGCTTGGAGGGACAGGGCTTGGGCTACACCTTC. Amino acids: CASSLEGQGLGYTF.

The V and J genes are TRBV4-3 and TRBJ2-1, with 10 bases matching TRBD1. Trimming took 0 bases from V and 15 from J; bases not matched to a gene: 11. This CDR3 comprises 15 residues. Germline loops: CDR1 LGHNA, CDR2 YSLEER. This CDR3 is CASSQESSGDRGLFF. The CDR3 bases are TGCGCCAGCAGCCAAGAGTCATCGGGGGACAGGGGTCTGTTCTTC.

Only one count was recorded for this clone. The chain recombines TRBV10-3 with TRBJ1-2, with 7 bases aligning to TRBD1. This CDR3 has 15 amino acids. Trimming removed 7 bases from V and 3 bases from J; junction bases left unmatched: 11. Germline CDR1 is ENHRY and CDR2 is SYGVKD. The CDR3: CAITPTGESDYGYTF. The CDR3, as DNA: TGTGCCATCACCCCCACAGGGGAATCGGACTATGGCTACACCTTC.

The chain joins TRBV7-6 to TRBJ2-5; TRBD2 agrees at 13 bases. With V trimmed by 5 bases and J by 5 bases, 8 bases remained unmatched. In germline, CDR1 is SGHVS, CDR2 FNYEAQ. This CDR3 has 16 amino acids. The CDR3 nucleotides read TGTGCCAGCAGCCCTGGACTAGCGGGGGAATGGGAGACCCAGTACTTC. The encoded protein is CASSPGLAGEWETQYF.

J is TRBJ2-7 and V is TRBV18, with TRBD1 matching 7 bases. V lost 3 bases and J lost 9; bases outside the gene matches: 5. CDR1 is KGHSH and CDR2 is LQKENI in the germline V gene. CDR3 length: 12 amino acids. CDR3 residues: CASSPTGEGQYF. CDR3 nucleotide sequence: TGTGCCAGCTCACCCACAGGGGAAGGGCAGTACTTC.